The text below deals with one T cell receptor beta chain. Which antigen it targets is not known. No per-base quality is available; no much larger clone lies one base away. Sequences KGHSH (CDR1) and LQKENI (CDR2) are obtained from the germline V gene. V lost 6 bases and J lost 5 bases; the stretch between them is 17 bases long. The CDR3 has 14 amino acids, counting the end cysteine and phenylalanine. Just CDR3 DNA is preserved here, 42 bases in frame from base 1. This entry belongs to a study of control samples from healthy donors and cancer patients (dated by TCRdb to the early 2020s). The library was generated by the immunoSEQ multiplex PCR assay. In its TCRdb copy, this immuneACCESS table keeps in-frame sequences only and misses some clones. Where compared with another copy, unresolved V genes explain less than half of these, and the others have no known cause. In this sample the table shows some 90,000 clones, approximately 90% of which occur a single time. The biggest ten clones account for over 0.75% of the sample.

Sequencing was performed on blood. The sequence is built from TRBV18 and TRBJ2-7; the D region may be TRBD1 or TRBD2, each matching 7 bases equally. This TCR derives from a woman aged 30 to 39 in good health. The CDR3 region reads CASSSGEGAHEQYF. The DNA sequence follows: TGTGCCAGCTCGTCGGGGGAGGGGGCGCACGAGCAGTACTTC. Reference TRBV18 and TRBJ2-7 proteins supply the regions before and after the CDR3; the full variable domain is: NAGVMQNPRHLVRRRGQEARLRCSPMKGHSHVYWYRQLPEEGLKFMVYLQKENIIDESGMPKERFSAEFPKEGPSILRIQQVVRGDSAAYFCASSSGEGAHEQYFGPGTRLTVT.